One sample yielded the 28 T cell receptor beta chains listed below, sequenced in a study of blood T cells in healthy people across ages (dated by TCRdb to 2015 to 2017). Receptor amplification or capture employed 5' RACE. The instrument given in TCRdb is Illumina HiSeq 2500. A second PCR of roughly 6 to 11 cycles was run with a J-beta primer mix and a sample-barcoded 5' primer. TCRdb trimmed the raw reads at Q25, called clones with MiXCR and kept productive beta chains. Duplicate CDR3 protein sequences are folded into a single record with the most common DNA and genes. In all, the sample holds about 1.6 million distinct CDR3 sequences, and about 35% of those were seen once. The top ten clones comprise about 11% of the sample. Sequencing input: blood. Every receptor here comes from a woman aged 25 to 39 in good health.

This clonotype was seen repeatedly, ten times or more. The V and J genes are TRBV20-1 and TRBJ2-1, with TRBD2 matching over 8 bases. Germline V gene lookup returns CDR1 DFQATT and CDR2 SNEGSKA (reference sequence). V was pared by 0 bases and J by 7 bases, with 8 bases of the junction left unmatched. The CDR3 contains 15 residues. The CDR3: CSARDVAGPTNEQFF. The DNA for the CDR3 is TGCAGTGCTAGAGACGTAGCGGGACCAACGAATGAGCAGTTCTTC.

As for this clonotype: Lacking the conserved final phenylalanine or tryptophan, this CDR3 likely reflects a read error. The chain has TRBV9 and TRBJ2-1; TRBD2 agrees at 8 bases. The CDR3 is made up of 15 amino acids. Germline V gene data show CDR1 as SGDLS and CDR2 as YYNGEE. The V and J ends lost 4 bases and 4 bases, in that order; junction bases with no gene match: 7. Here the CDR3 DNA reads TGTGCCAGCAGCCTAAGTACTAGCGGATACAATGAGCAGTTCTCC. It translates to CASSLSTSGYNEQFS.

This clonotype has just a few counts. This rearrangement joins TRBV20-1 to TRBJ2-7, with TRBD1 identical over 7 bases. Germline V CDR1 and CDR2: DFQATT, SNEGSKA (reference sequence). V was pared by 0 bases and J by 3 bases, with 5 bases of the junction left unmatched. The CDR3 length is 14 residues. The CDR3: CSARDRDSLYEQYF. The CDR3 bases are TGCAGTGCTAGAGACCGGGACAGTCTCTACGAGCAGTACTTC.

The J gene is TRBJ1-2, the V gene TRBV25-1; 9 bases match TRBD1. This CDR3 has 16 residues. Trimming at V came to 1 base and at J to 0 bases, leaving 3 bases not matched to a gene. Germline V lookup: CDR1 MGHDK, CDR2 SYGVNS. The CDR3 DNA sequence: TGTGCCAGCAGTGAATTGGGACAGGGAACTAACTATGGCTACACCTTC. It codes for CASSELGQGTNYGYTF.

The chain joins TRBV20-1 to TRBJ2-7; TRBD2 might be the D (6 bases). The CDR3 spans 12 residues. CDR1 is DFQATT and CDR2 is SNEGSKA in the germline V gene (reference sequence). V lost 5 bases and J lost 2, with 10 bases in between. The CDR3 loop is CSAARLAYEQYF. CDR3 bases: TGCAGTGCTGCCCGACTAGCCTACGAGCAGTACTTC.

This clonotype occurred a few times. The J gene is TRBJ2-6, the V gene TRBV7-9, with D perhaps matching TRBD2 (6 bases). Between the trimmed V and J ends, which lost 3 bases and 4 bases, there was a span of 13 bases. The germline gives CDR1 SEHNR, CDR2 FQNEAQ (reference sequence). The CDR3 has 16 residues. CDR3 sequence (DNA): TGTGCCAGCAGCTTTGGCGGACTAAGGGGGGCCAACGTCCTGACTTTC. The encoded protein is CASSFGGLRGANVLTF.

The genes are TRBV20-1 and TRBJ2-4, with 13 bases lining up with TRBD2. The J call is uncertain, as TRBJ2-7 better fits the DNA end. Germline loops: CDR1 DFQATT, CDR2 SNEGSKA (reference sequence). The CDR3 covers 14 residues. Written as DNA, the CDR3 is TGCAGTGCCCCAGGACTAGCGGGAGCCAACGAGCAGTACTTC. Residues: CSAPGLAGANEQYF.

The rearrangement uses TRBV10-3 and TRBJ2-1; 9 nucleotides agree with TRBD2. The ends lost 4 bases at V and 2 bases at J; junction bases unmatched: 6. Germline assignment: CDR1 ENHRY and CDR2 SYGVKD. This CDR3 comprises 16 residues. For the CDR3, the DNA is TGTGCCATCAGTGTACCGACTAGCGGTGCCTACAATGAGCAGTTCTTC. This sequence encodes CAISVPTSGAYNEQFF.

The CDR3 loop is CASSLAWRDTETQYF. DNA for the CDR3: TGTGCCAGCAGCTTAGCGTGGAGGGATACGGAGACCCAGTACTTC. The V call is TRBV7-2, the J call TRBJ2-5; maybe TRBD2 (6 bases). Germline values: CDR1 SGHTA, CDR2 FQGNSA. Trimming shortened V by 0 bases and J by 5 bases, and 13 bases separated the two germline ends. This CDR3 has 15 residues. Looking up the rest from reference TRBV7-2 and TRBJ2-5 gives the full variable domain: GAGVSQSPSNKVTEKGKDVELRCDPISGHTALYWYRQSLGQGLEFLIYFQGNSAPDKSGLPSDRFSAERTGGSVSTLTIQRTQQEDSAVYLCASSLAWRDTETQYFGPGTRLLVL.

V gene TRBV4-2 combines with J gene TRBJ2-1, with a tentative D call TRBD2 (5 bases). V lost 4 bases, J lost 0 bases, and 16 bases lay in between. Germline loops: CDR1 LGHNA, CDR2 YNFKEQ. This CDR3 is built from 17 residues. The CDR3 sequence: CASSPGSRVDSYNEQFF. CDR3 nucleotides: TGTGCCAGCAGCCCGGGATCGAGGGTGGACTCCTACAATGAGCAGTTCTTC.

The CDR3 protein is CASSLSLAGYSNEQFF. The CDR3 nucleotides are TGTGCCAGCAGCTTATCACTAGCGGGGTACAGCAATGAGCAGTTCTTC. V gene TRBV7-9 combines with J gene TRBJ2-1, with 10 bases aligning to TRBD2. This CDR3 has 16 residues. J was trimmed by 6 bases and V by 2 bases; bases with no gene match: 7. CDR1 is SEHNR, CDR2 FQNEAQ, per germline (reference sequence).

This sequence joins TRBV12-5 and TRBJ2-1; possibly TRBD1 or TRBD2 for D (5 bases each). V was shortened by 3 bases and J by 4 bases, with 10 bases between the two germline ends. The germline CDR1 and CDR2 sequences are LGHNT and FRNRAP. CDR3 length equals 14 residues. The CDR3 here is CASGLGTEYNEQFF. The CDR3 DNA reads TGTGCTAGTGGTTTAGGGACGGAATACAATGAGCAGTTCTTC.

This chain joins TRBV24-1 and TRBJ2-1, with D unclear. Germline CDR1 is KGHDR and CDR2 is SFDVKD. The ends were cut back, 3 bases at V and 9 bases at J, with 14 bases in the middle. This CDR3 region has 14 residues. As DNA, the CDR3 is TGTGCCACCAGTGATAACGGGCCTGAGTTTGAGCAGTTCTTC. This gives the protein CATSDNGPEFEQFF.

V gene TRBV4-1 combines with J gene TRBJ2-1; TRBD2 is a possible D gene (6 bases). The V end lost 4 bases, the J end lost 9 bases, and 13 bases lay between the germline ends. The CDR3 consists of 13 residues. From germline, CDR1 is MGHRA and CDR2 YSYEKL. In nucleotides, the CDR3 is TGCGCCAGCAGCCTCCGACTAGATCCTGAGCAGTTCTTC. Translation: CASSLRLDPEQFF.

This clonotype was seen a few times. The J gene is TRBJ2-1, the V gene TRBV6-2 or TRBV6-3; D might be TRBD1 (5 bases). The germline V gene encodes CDR1 MNHEY and CDR2 SVGEGT. Trimming removed 6 bases from V and 15 bases from J, with 15 bases in between. The CDR3 loop spans 11 amino acids. CDR3 coding DNA: TGTGCCAGCAGCCTGGGGCCTATGAGGTTCTTC. Protein sequence: CASSLGPMRFF.

The chain is built from TRBV11-2 and TRBJ2-7, with TRBD1 identical over 11 bases. The ends lost 5 bases at V and 0 bases at J; junction bases unmatched: 6. The CDR3 sequence is 16 residues long. Germline-derived CDR1 and CDR2 are SGHAT and FQNNGV. This chain's CDR3 is CASSPGTGGSSYEQYF. CDR3 coding DNA: TGTGCCAGCAGCCCCGGGACAGGGGGTAGCTCCTACGAGCAGTACTTC.

This chain joins TRBV7-8 and TRBJ2-3; possible D gene TRBD1, 6 bases. The CDR3 has 15 amino acids. Trimming removed 10 bases from V and 2 bases from J, with 19 bases in between. The germline gives CDR1 SGHVS, CDR2 FQNEAQ. The CDR3 loop is CAIQDSQDPTDTQYF. DNA of the CDR3: TGTGCCATACAGGACAGCCAAGACCCCACAGATACGCAGTATTTT.

As to this clonotype: Sequence at one end of the junction differs from germline and may be a read error. The rearrangement links TRBV7-6 to TRBJ2-3; 13 bases are shared with TRBD2. Germline V lookup: CDR1 SGHVS, CDR2 FNYEAQ. CDR3 length equals 16 residues. CDR3 nucleotides: TGTGCCAGCAGCCGAACTAGCGGGAGGGCCGCAGATACGAAGTATTTT. This gives the protein CASSRTSGRAADTKYF.

Only a few counts were recorded for this clonotype. This chain links TRBV29-1 with TRBJ1-1; 7 bases line up with TRBD1. The V segment lost 6 bases and the J segment 4 bases; nucleotides outside the gene matches: 5. The CDR3 contains 12 residues. Germline-derived CDR1 and CDR2 are SQVTM and ANQGSEA. CDR3 in amino acids: CSVTTGPTEAFF. In nucleotides, the CDR3 is TGCAGCGTGACGACAGGGCCCACTGAAGCTTTCTTT.

This chain connects TRBV7-7 to TRBJ2-5, with 16 bases identical to TRBD2. The germline V gene has CDR1 SSHAT and CDR2 FNYEAQ (reference sequence). Trimming at V came to 6 bases and at J to 3 bases, leaving 4 bases not matched to a gene. CDR3 length: 16 amino acids. The CDR3 DNA reads TGTGCCAGCAGTTTGGGACTAGCGGGAGGGAAAGAGACCCAGTACTTC. Translated: CASSLGLAGGKETQYF.

There are a few counts of this clonotype. The rearrangement uses TRBV12-3 or TRBV12-4 and TRBJ1-1, with D unresolved. The V gene lost 3 bases and the J gene lost 6 bases, with 14 bases spanning the gap. The CDR3 runs to 14 residues. CDR3 region: CASSFLKTRAEAFF. Written as DNA, the CDR3 is TGTGCCAGCAGTTTCTTGAAAACACGCGCTGAAGCTTTCTTT.

The genes are TRBV4-1 and TRBJ2-3; no reliable D call. Deletions cut 1 base from V and 0 bases from J, with 11 bases between. Germline V gene sequence: CDR1 MGHRA, CDR2 YSYEKL. This CDR3 has 16 residues. CDR3 residues: CASSQAPDASTDTQYF. CDR3 bases: TGCGCCAGCAGCCAAGCCCCCGACGCCAGCACAGATACGCAGTATTTT.

V gene TRBV4-1 combines with J gene TRBJ2-7; D is unresolved. From germline, CDR1 is MGHRA and CDR2 YSYEKL. The CDR3 loop spans 16 amino acids. V lost 1 base to trimming and J lost 3 bases, with 16 bases between them. CDR3 protein: CASSQASPESLYEQYF. The CDR3 DNA reads TGCGCCAGCAGCCAAGCGTCGCCGGAGTCTCTCTACGAGCAGTACTTC.

This clonotype was seen more than once but under ten times. The rearrangement joins TRBV4-1 to TRBJ2-7; TRBD1 is a possible D gene (6 bases). The CDR3 has 16 residues. V was pared by 2 bases and J by 1 base, with 15 bases between. The germline V gene has CDR1 MGHRA and CDR2 YSYEKL. The CDR3 loop is CASSQTHRERSYEQYF. The CDR3 DNA sequence: TGCGCCAGCAGCCAAACCCACAGGGAGAGGTCCTACGAGCAGTACTTC.

In the case of this clonotype: A junction boundary mismatches the germline segment, possibly from a read error. The chain links TRBV30 to TRBJ2-3; D may be TRBD1 or TRBD2 (5 bases each). Germline CDR1 is GTSNPN and CDR2 is SVGIG (reference sequence). CDR3 length: 13 amino acids. The CDR3 protein is CARSAQGVGTQYF. The CDR3 DNA sequence: TGTGCCCGGAGTGCTCAGGGAGTTGGTACGCAGTATTTT.

This sequence joins TRBV10-3 and TRBJ2-7; D gene uncertain. CDR3 length equals 14 residues. Trimming stripped 4 bases from V and 6 bases from J, with 16 bases between. CDR1 ENHRY and CDR2 SYGVKD come from the germline V gene. CDR3 nucleotides: TGTGCCATCAGTGGAGGACCAGTGCTCGCCGAGCAGTACTTC. It is translated as CAISGGPVLAEQYF.

This clonotype was counted only a few times. The chain has TRBV30 and TRBJ1-2; D gene uncertain. Trimming took off 3 bases at V and 4 bases at J, with 12 bases between the two ends. The CDR3 loop spans 13 amino acids. Germline CDR1 GTSNPN, CDR2 SVGIG (reference sequence). The CDR3 loop reads CAWRTLTLYGYTF. CDR3 coding DNA: TGTGCCTGGAGGACTCTGACTCTCTATGGCTACACCTTC. Variable domain in full (rest from reference TRBV30 and TRBJ1-2): SQTIHQWPATLVQPVGSPLSLECTVEGTSNPNLYWYRQAAGRGLQLLFYSVGIGQISSEVPQNLSASRPQDRQFILSSKKLLLSDSGFYLCAWRTLTLYGYTFGSGTRLTVV.

Many counts were recorded for this clonotype. The chain combines TRBV3-1 with TRBJ2-3; D call uncertain. The CDR3 runs 12 residues. CDR1 and CDR2 (germline): LGHDT, YNNKEL (reference sequence). Trimming left V 6 bases short and J 4 bases short, with 8 bases between. The chain's CDR3 is CASSPTSDTQYF. CDR3 nucleotides: TGTGCCAGCAGTCCGACATCAGATACGCAGTATTTT.